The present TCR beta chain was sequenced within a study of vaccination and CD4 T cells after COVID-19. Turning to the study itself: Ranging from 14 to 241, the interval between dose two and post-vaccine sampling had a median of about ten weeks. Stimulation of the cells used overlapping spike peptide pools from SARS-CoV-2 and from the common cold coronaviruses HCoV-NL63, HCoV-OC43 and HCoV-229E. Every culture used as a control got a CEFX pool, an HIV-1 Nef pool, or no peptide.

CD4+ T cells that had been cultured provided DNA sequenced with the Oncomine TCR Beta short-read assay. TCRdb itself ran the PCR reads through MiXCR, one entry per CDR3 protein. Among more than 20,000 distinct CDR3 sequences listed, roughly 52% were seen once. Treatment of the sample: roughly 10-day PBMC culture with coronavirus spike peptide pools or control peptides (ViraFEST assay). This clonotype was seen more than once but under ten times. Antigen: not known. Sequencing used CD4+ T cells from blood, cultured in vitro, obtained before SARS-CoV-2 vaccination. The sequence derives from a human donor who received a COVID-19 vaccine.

Here the CDR3 reads CAISERPATRETQYF. CDR3 nucleotide sequence: TGTGCCATCAGTGAGCGCCCCGCCACGCGCGAGACCCAGTACTTC. The V and J genes are TRBV10-3 and TRBJ2-5; D is uncertain. CDR3 length: 15 amino acids. Deletions cut 2 bases from V and 5 bases from J, with 15 bases between. Germline V gene data show CDR1 as ENHRY and CDR2 as SYGVKD.